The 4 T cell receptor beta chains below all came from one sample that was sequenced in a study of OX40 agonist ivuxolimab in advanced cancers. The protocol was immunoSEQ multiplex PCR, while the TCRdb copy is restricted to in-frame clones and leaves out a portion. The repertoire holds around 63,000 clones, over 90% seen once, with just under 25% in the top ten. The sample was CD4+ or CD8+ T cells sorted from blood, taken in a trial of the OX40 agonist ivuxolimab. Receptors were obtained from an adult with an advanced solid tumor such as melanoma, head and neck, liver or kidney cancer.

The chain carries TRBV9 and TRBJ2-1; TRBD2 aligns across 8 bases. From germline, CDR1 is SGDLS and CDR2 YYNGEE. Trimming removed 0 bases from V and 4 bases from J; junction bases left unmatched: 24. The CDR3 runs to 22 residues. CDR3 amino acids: CASSVDICRLAGFRPVYNEQFF. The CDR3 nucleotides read TGTGCCAGCAGCGTAGATATTTGTCGGCTAGCGGGTTTCAGGCCCGTATACAATGAGCAGTTCTTC. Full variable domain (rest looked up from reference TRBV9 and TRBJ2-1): DSGVTQTPKHLITATGQRVTLRCSPRSGDLSVYWYQQSLDQGLQFLIQYYNGEERAKGNILERFSAQQFPDLHSELNLSSLELGDSALYFCASSVDICRLAGFRPVYNEQFFGPGTRLTVL.

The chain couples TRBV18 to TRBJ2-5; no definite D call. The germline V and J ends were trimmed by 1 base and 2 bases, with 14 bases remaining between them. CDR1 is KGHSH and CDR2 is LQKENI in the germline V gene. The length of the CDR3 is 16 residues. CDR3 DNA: TGTGCCAGCTCACCACTCATATTTCGGCAGCAAGAGACCCAGTACTTC. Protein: CASSPLIFRQQETQYF.

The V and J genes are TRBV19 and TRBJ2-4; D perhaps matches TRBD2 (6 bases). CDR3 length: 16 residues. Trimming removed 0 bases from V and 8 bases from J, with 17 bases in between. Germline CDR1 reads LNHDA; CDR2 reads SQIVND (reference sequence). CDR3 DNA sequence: TGTGCCAGTAGTATAGATCTCGGCGGGATAGGAGACATTCAGTACTTC. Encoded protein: CASSIDLGGIGDIQYF.

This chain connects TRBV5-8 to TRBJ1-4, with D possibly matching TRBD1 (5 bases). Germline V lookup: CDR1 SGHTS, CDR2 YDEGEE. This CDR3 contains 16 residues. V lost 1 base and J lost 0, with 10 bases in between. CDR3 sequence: CASSLSGWATNEKLFF. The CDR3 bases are TGTGCCAGCAGCTTGTCAGGGTGGGCAACTAATGAAAAACTGTTTTTT.